Below are 29 T cell receptor beta chains sequenced from a single sample in a study of blood T cells in healthy people across ages. The authors ran a second PCR of 7 to 11 cycles using a sample-barcoded 5' primer and a J-beta primer mix. TCRdb re-derived calls from the 5' RACE reads in MiXCR, one entry per CDR3 protein. The sample carries 780,000 or so distinct CDR3 sequences, roughly 25% recorded once. These same records also appear under a second study, on T cells of mothers and their children.

Input material: blood. Receptor source: a boy younger than 18 in good health.

The chain joins TRBV28 to TRBJ2-5, with D possibly matching TRBD1 (5 bases). The assigned J gene may be wrong: the sequence end matches TRBJ2-1 better. Germline values: CDR1 MDHEN, CDR2 SYDVKM. CDR3 length: 17 residues. CDR3 in amino acids: CASSHPPAGYRYDEQFF. CDR3 sequence (DNA): TGTGCCAGCAGCCACCCACCGGCAGGGTATCGATACGATGAGCAGTTCTTC.

The chain joins TRBV10-3 to TRBJ1-2, with D unclear. CDR1 is ENHRY and CDR2 is SYGVKD in the germline V gene. This CDR3 is built from 14 residues. V was clipped by 3 bases and J by 1 base, with 9 bases between them. For the CDR3, the DNA is TGTGCCATCAGTGATGAGCGTGATAACTATGGCTACACCTTC. This translates into CAISDERDNYGYTF.

This CDR3 is CASRTLSKGANSPLHF. CDR3 nucleotides: TGTGCCAGCAGAACTCTGAGTAAGGGGGCTAATTCACCCCTCCACTTT. V and J are TRBV12-3 or TRBV12-4 and TRBJ1-6; 7 nucleotides agree with TRBD1. CDR3 length: 16 amino acids. With V trimmed by 6 bases and J by 6 bases, 11 bases remained unmatched.

There are a few counts of this clonotype. The chain has TRBV19 and TRBJ2-1; D is possibly TRBD1 (5 bases). The CDR3 runs to 12 residues. V was clipped by 5 bases and J by 8 bases, with 10 bases between them. Per germline, CDR1 LNHDA and CDR2 SQIVND (reference sequence). The CDR3 loop reads CASSVTRDEQFF. In DNA form, the CDR3 reads TGTGCCAGTAGTGTAACCAGGGATGAGCAGTTCTTC. Combining the CDR3 with reference TRBV19 and TRBJ2-1 gives the whole variable domain DGGITQSPKYLFRKEGQNVTLSCEQNLNHDAMYWYRQDPGQGLRLIYYSQIVNDFQKGDIAEGYSVSREKKESFPLTVTSAQKNPTAFYLCASSVTRDEQFFGPGTRLTVL.

At least ten counts were recorded for this clonotype. This chain connects TRBV7-3 to TRBJ2-5; possibly TRBD1 for D (5 bases). CDR1 SGHTA and CDR2 FQGTGA come from the germline V gene. CDR3 size: 16 residues. Trimming cost V 5 bases and J 4 bases, with 20 bases left between them. Written as DNA, the CDR3 is TGTGCCAGCAGCCCGCTTGGCAGGGTGTTAGGAGAGACCCAGTACTTC. It is translated as CASSPLGRVLGETQYF.

This clonotype was seen ten or more times. The V call is TRBV20-1, the J call TRBJ2-3; no firm D call. Deletions cut 3 bases from V and 4 bases from J, with 11 bases between. This CDR3 spans 13 amino acids. Germline CDR1 and CDR2: DFQATT and SNEGSKA (reference sequence). The CDR3 reads CSASKRVADTQYF. CDR3 sequence (DNA): TGCAGTGCTAGTAAAAGGGTTGCAGATACGCAGTATTTT.

The chain combines TRBV25-1 with TRBJ1-4; D ambiguous. Trimming left V 5 bases short and J 3 bases short, with 10 bases between. This CDR3 is built from 14 residues. Germline CDR1 MGHDK, CDR2 SYGVNS. CDR3 loop: CASSRGYSNEKLFF. In nucleotides, the CDR3 is TGTGCCAGCAGTCGAGGGTACTCTAATGAAAAACTGTTTTTT.

This rearrangement joins TRBV29-1 to TRBJ2-3, with D possibly matching TRBD2 (6 bases). The CDR3 length is 13 residues. Germline V gene data show CDR1 as SQVTM and CDR2 as ANQGSEA. Deletions cut 8 bases from V and 1 base from J, with 13 bases between. CDR3 protein: CSPEGGCTDTQYF. CDR3 nucleotides: TGCAGCCCCGAGGGAGGTTGCACAGATACGCAGTATTTT.

The V and J genes are TRBV29-1 and TRBJ2-5; perhaps TRBD1 as D (5 bases). The CDR3 contains 13 residues. Trimming cost V 4 bases and J 2 bases, with 11 bases left between them. Germline assignment: CDR1 SQVTM and CDR2 ANQGSEA. The CDR3 protein is CSVALGQQETQYF. In DNA form, the CDR3 reads TGCAGCGTTGCCTTGGGGCAACAAGAGACCCAGTACTTC.

The rearrangement links TRBV7-8 to TRBJ2-5; D uncertain. Germline lookup yields CDR1 SGHVS and CDR2 FQNEAQ. With 5 bases removed from V and 4 bases from J, the gap between germline ends came to 11 bases. This CDR3 region has 13 residues. Written as DNA, the CDR3 is TGTGCCAGCAGCCCTGGACCTTCAGAGACCCAGTACTTC. Amino acids: CASSPGPSETQYF.

DNA of the CDR3: TGTGCCAGCAGTTATGGGTGGGACAGCTCTAACTATGGCTACACCTTC. Its translation is CASSYGWDSSNYGYTF. The J gene is TRBJ1-2, the V gene TRBV6-6; TRBD1 matches at 7 bases. CDR3 length equals 16 residues. CDR1 is MNHNY and CDR2 is SVGAGI in the germline V gene (reference sequence). V trimming: 3 bases; J trimming: 0 bases; junction bases outside the gene matches: 7.

This chain uses TRBV7-3 with TRBJ1-1, with a possible D match to TRBD1 (5 bases). Germline V gives CDR1 SGHTA, CDR2 FQGTGA. This CDR3 has 13 residues. V gave up 5 bases and J gave up 7 bases, with 14 bases separating them. In DNA form, the CDR3 reads TGTGCCAGCAGCCTCGGAGGGGCAGATGAAGCTTTCTTT. Translation: CASSLGGADEAFF.

In this sample, this clonotype turned up a few times. This sequence joins TRBV5-5 and TRBJ2-5; 15 nucleotides match TRBD2. Unmatched junction bases numbered 8, after V lost 6 bases and J lost 5 bases. The CDR3 has 16 amino acids. Germline V gene lookup returns CDR1 SGHKS and CDR2 YYEKEE (reference sequence). The CDR3 nucleotides are TGTGCCAGCACCGGGACTAGCGGGAGGAATTGGGAGACCCAGTACTTC. Translated: CASTGTSGRNWETQYF.

This clonotype has a handful of counts. The chain combines TRBV20-1 with TRBJ2-1, with a weak D call TRBD2 (6 bases). V lost 1 base and J 4 bases, leaving 14 bases between the germline ends. CDR3 size: 15 residues. CDR1 DFQATT and CDR2 SNEGSKA come from the germline V gene (reference sequence). CDR3 nucleotide sequence: TGCAGTGCTAGAGCCCCGGGGGTGCCTTACAATGAGCAGTTCTTC. Residues: CSARAPGVPYNEQFF.

The chain is built from TRBV7-9 and TRBJ2-5; D is unclear. This CDR3 has 13 amino acids. V was clipped by 5 bases and J by 5 bases, with 12 bases between them. The germline V gene encodes CDR1 SEHNR and CDR2 FQNEAQ (reference sequence). CDR3 region: CASSPLGYETQYF. The CDR3 bases are TGTGCCAGCAGCCCCCTGGGTTACGAGACCCAGTACTTC.

In regard to this clonotype: A much larger clone differs by one base, so this may be a read error. As the CDR3 is not closed by the conserved phenylalanine or tryptophan, this likely results from a read error. The chain is built from TRBV7-9 and TRBJ2-5; perhaps TRBD2 as D (5 bases). V was cut by 0 bases and J by 5 bases, with 10 bases left in between. Germline assignment: CDR1 SEHNR and CDR2 FQNEAQ (reference sequence). CDR3 length: 14 amino acids. In DNA form, the CDR3 reads TGTGCCAGCAGCTTAGCAGGGAGTGTGGAGACCCAGTACCTC. The encoded protein is CASSLAGSVETQYL.

This clonotype was seen a handful of times. Germline and junction disagree at one end, which may indicate a read error. The rearrangement links TRBV3-1 to TRBJ2-4; D is uncertain. CDR1 and CDR2 from the germline V gene are LGHDT and YNNKEL (reference sequence). CDR3 length: 14 residues. The CDR3 DNA sequence: TGCGCCAGCAGCCTTAAGGGAGCCAAAAACATTCAGTACTTC. Its translation is CASSLKGAKNIQYF. Using reference TRBV3-1 and TRBJ2-4 for the parts outside the CDR3, the full variable domain is DTAVSQTPKYLVTQMGNDKSIKCEQNLGHDTMYWYKQDSKKFLKIMFSYNNKELIINETVPNRFSPKSPDKAHLNLHINSLELGDSAVYFCASSLKGAKNIQYFGAGTRLSVL.

The chain couples TRBV20-1 to TRBJ2-2; 9 bases fit TRBD1. Looked up from germline, CDR1 is DFQATT and CDR2 is SNEGSKA (reference sequence). V shed 3 bases, J shed 4 bases, and the junction held 0 bases outside the gene matches. This CDR3 contains 13 residues. DNA for the CDR3: TGCAGTGCTAGGGGACAGGGCACCGGGGAGCTGTTTTTT. Translated, it gives CSARGQGTGELFF.

This clonotype turned up a few times. The rearrangement links TRBV7-2 to TRBJ1-4; D gene ambiguous. This CDR3 has 13 amino acids. With 5 bases removed from V and 8 bases from J, the gap between germline ends came to 12 bases. Germline V gene data show CDR1 as SGHTA and CDR2 as FQGNSA. The CDR3 DNA reads TGTGCCAGCAGCCCTGTTCGGGGAGAAAAACTGTTTTTT. As protein: CASSPVRGEKLFF.

The CDR3: CSARTMGQDYGYTF. CDR3 DNA: TGCAGTGCGCGAACCATGGGACAGGACTATGGCTACACCTTC. V is TRBV20-1 and J is TRBJ1-2; 8 nucleotides agree with TRBD1. The CDR3 spans 14 residues. Germline lookup yields CDR1 DFQATT and CDR2 SNEGSKA (reference sequence). The trim removed 6 bases at V and 3 bases at J, leaving 9 bases unmatched.

V gene TRBV7-9 combines with J gene TRBJ1-1; D remains ambiguous. There are 13 residues in the CDR3. V was trimmed by 4 bases and J by 8 bases, leaving 14 bases between them. CDR1 SEHNR and CDR2 FQNEAQ come from the germline V gene (reference sequence). The CDR3 loop is CASSSLVALEAFF. CDR3 bases: TGTGCCAGCAGCTCCTTAGTCGCTTTGGAAGCTTTCTTT. The whole variable domain, remainder taken from reference TRBV7-9 and TRBJ1-1, is DTGVSQNPRHKITKRGQNVTFRCDPISEHNRLYWYRQTLGQGPEFLTYFQNEAQLEKSRLLSDRFSAERPKGSFSTLEIQRTEQGDSAMYLCASSSLVALEAFFGQGTRLTVV.

V usage is TRBV27 and J usage is TRBJ2-1, with 7 bases matching TRBD1. Trimming removed 4 bases from V and 2 bases from J; junction bases left unmatched: 14. Germline V gene data show CDR1 as MNHEY and CDR2 as SMNVEV (reference sequence). The CDR3 loop spans 18 amino acids. The chain's CDR3 is CASSSDRVGASPYNEQFF. The CDR3 DNA sequence: TGTGCCAGCAGTTCCGACAGGGTTGGAGCTAGCCCCTACAATGAGCAGTTCTTC.

The J gene is TRBJ2-3, the V gene TRBV7-9; no reliable D call. The germline V gene encodes CDR1 SEHNR and CDR2 FQNEAQ (reference sequence). The CDR3 has 18 residues. Trimming removed 4 bases at V and 2 bases at J, with 22 bases between. This CDR3 is CASSYKHLTGYFTDTQYF. The CDR3 DNA reads as TGTGCCAGCAGCTATAAACACCTGACTGGTTACTTCACAGATACGCAGTATTTT.

The chain combines TRBV2 with TRBJ1-4; D gene ambiguous. V was shortened by 4 bases and J by 0 bases, with 12 bases between the two germline ends. The CDR3 is 16 residues long. CDR1 and CDR2 from the germline V gene are SNHLY and FYNNEI. The CDR3 spells CASSGRNRPTNEKLFF. The CDR3 nucleotides read TGTGCCAGCAGTGGTAGAAACAGACCAACTAATGAAAAACTGTTTTTT.

The chain couples TRBV4-2 to TRBJ2-1; D remains ambiguous. This CDR3 region has 16 residues. Germline V gene lookup returns CDR1 LGHNA and CDR2 YNFKEQ. V lost 0 bases, J lost 0 bases, and 9 bases lay in between. CDR3 in amino acids: CASSQDQAASYNEQFF. Here the CDR3 DNA reads TGTGCCAGCAGCCAAGATCAGGCAGCCTCCTACAATGAGCAGTTCTTC.

The rearrangement links TRBV2 to TRBJ1-4; D not resolved. The germline CDR1 and CDR2 sequences are SNHLY and FYNNEI. V was trimmed by 2 bases and J by 4 bases, leaving 11 bases between them. This CDR3 spans 15 amino acids. The CDR3 region has the DNA TGTGCCAGCAGTGAATGGCGAGCAAATAATGAAAAACTGTTTTTT. Its translation is CASSEWRANNEKLFF.

This clonotype was observed a few times. The rearrangement links TRBV7-2 to TRBJ2-1; D not resolved. The CDR3 is 15 amino acids. From germline, CDR1 is SGHTA and CDR2 FQGNSA. The V end lost 5 bases, the J end lost 0 bases, and 11 bases lay between the germline ends. This CDR3 reads CASSLGMSSYNEQFF. DNA for the CDR3: TGTGCCAGCAGCCTGGGCATGAGCTCCTACAATGAGCAGTTCTTC.

This clonotype occurred a few times. The genes are TRBV25-1 and TRBJ1-6; TRBD1 might be the D (5 bases). From germline, CDR1 is MGHDK and CDR2 SYGVNS. The CDR3 length is 16 residues. Trimming removed 3 bases from V and 0 bases from J, with 9 bases in between. The DNA of the CDR3 is TGTGCCAGCAGTGACGAGGGGAGCTCCTATAATTCACCCCTCCACTTT. It is translated as CASSDEGSSYNSPLHF.

The chain links TRBV24-1 to TRBJ2-3; D might be TRBD2 (6 bases). In germline, CDR1 is KGHDR, CDR2 SFDVKD. The CDR3 has 15 residues. Trimming cost V 0 bases and J 5 bases, with 11 bases left between them. The CDR3 DNA reads TGTGCCACCAGTGATTTGCACGGGGGAGGAGATACGCAGTATTTT. It yields the protein CATSDLHGGGDTQYF.